This passage covers 27 T cell receptor beta chains from one sample sequenced in a study of Tregs in tolerant kidney transplant recipients. Data came from immunoSEQ multiplex PCR; TCRdb stores just in-frame clones and leaves some out. The table records around 230,000 clones, more than 65% of them present only once. The sequencing input was CD4+ T cells from blood. These receptors were taken from a human donor in good health.

This chain links TRBV15 with TRBJ2-1, with TRBD2 matching 11 bases. Germline V gene data show CDR1 as LNHNV and CDR2 as YYDKDF (reference sequence). This CDR3 is built from 17 residues. V trimming: 0 bases; J trimming: 10 bases; junction bases outside the gene matches: 11. CDR3 sequence reads: CATSRDRTSGRGMEQFF. The CDR3, as DNA: TGTGCCACCAGCAGAGATCGTACTAGCGGGAGAGGGATGGAGCAGTTCTTC. The complete variable domain, with remaining parts taken from reference TRBV15 and TRBJ2-1, reads DAMVIQNPRYQVTQFGKPVTLSCSQTLNHNVMYWYQQKSSQAPKLLFHYYDKDFNNEADTPDNFQSRRPNTSFCFLDIRSPGLGDTAMYLCATSRDRTSGRGMEQFFGPGTRLTVL.

This chain links TRBV6-1 with TRBJ2-7; D perhaps matches TRBD1 (6 bases). Germline CDR1 and CDR2: MNHNS and SASEGT. V was shortened by 2 bases and J by 5 bases, with 19 bases between the two germline ends. The CDR3 extends over 16 amino acids. CDR3 bases: TGTGCCAGCAGTGAAATCGGGAACAGGGTTATACACGAGCAGTACTTC. Residues: CASSEIGNRVIHEQYF.

This clone was recorded once. The gene calls are TRBV9 and TRBJ2-3; 9 bases line up with TRBD2. This CDR3 region has 15 residues. Germline V gene data show CDR1 as SGDLS and CDR2 as YYNGEE. V lost 2 bases, J lost 1 base, and 2 bases stayed unmatched. As DNA, the CDR3 is TGTGCCAGCAGCGTTTTAGCGGGGGGCACAGATACGCAGTATTTT. Its protein is CASSVLAGGTDTQYF.

This clone appeared once. V and J are TRBV30 and TRBJ1-5; D is possibly TRBD1 (5 bases). Trimming removed 2 bases from V and 6 bases from J, with 20 bases in between. The length of the CDR3 is 16 residues. Germline V gene sequence: CDR1 GTSNPN, CDR2 SVGIG (reference sequence). Here the CDR3 reads CAWSQGSYRLSQPQHF. In nucleotides, the CDR3 is TGTGCCTGGAGTCAAGGGTCATACAGGTTAAGTCAGCCCCAGCATTTT.

This clone came up once. The rearrangement joins TRBV21-1 to TRBJ2-1; whether TRBD2, the table's D call, matches the DNA was not checked. TRBV21-1 is termed a pseudogene. The CDR3 length is 17 residues. The CDR3 sequence is CASSKALSSGTLLEQFF. Written as DNA, the CDR3 is TGTGCCAGCAGCAAAGCGCTTAGTAGCGGGACCCTTTTAGAGCAGTTCTTC.

This clone was seen more than once but under ten times. The CDR3: CASSFGQGKFYTF. CDR3 in DNA: TGTGCCAGCAGCTTCGGACAGGGAAAGTTCTACACCTTC. The rearrangement joins TRBV7-9 to TRBJ1-2; 8 positions match TRBD1. The ends lost 3 bases at V and 10 bases at J; junction bases unmatched: 7. From germline, CDR1 is SEHNR and CDR2 FQNEAQ (reference sequence). This CDR3 is 13 amino acids long.

The gene calls are TRBV13 and TRBJ2-1; 9 bases match TRBD2. The germline V gene encodes CDR1 PRHDT and CDR2 FYEKMQ (reference sequence). This CDR3 contains 18 residues. V lost 2 bases, J lost 8 bases, and 16 bases stayed unmatched. This chain's CDR3 is CASSLRQWGLAAIYEQFF. CDR3 bases: TGTGCCAGCAGCTTAAGGCAGTGGGGACTAGCTGCGATCTATGAGCAGTTCTTC.

This clone was recorded a few times. The J gene is TRBJ1-1, the V gene TRBV6-5, with 10 positions matching TRBD1. The CDR3 covers 15 residues. Unmatched junction bases numbered 4, after V lost 2 bases and J lost 4 bases. Germline V gene lookup returns CDR1 MNHEY and CDR2 SVGAGI. Here the CDR3 DNA reads TGTGCCAGCAGTTACCTCCGGGACAGGGGCACTGAAGCTTTCTTT. Amino acids: CASSYLRDRGTEAFF.

The chain uses TRBV19 and TRBJ2-1; D not resolved. The CDR3 totals 14 residues. From germline, CDR1 is LNHDA and CDR2 SQIVND (reference sequence). V lost 1 base and J lost 6, with 10 bases in between. The CDR3 coding sequence is TGTGCCAGTAGTATAGGACGCCTTGGCAATGAGCAGTTCTTC. Translated, it gives CASSIGRLGNEQFF.

CDR3 DNA sequence: TGTGCCTGGCGTCTCAGGGAGAGGGAAGAAAAACTGTTTTTT. Encoded protein: CAWRLREREEKLFF. The chain carries TRBV30 and TRBJ1-4; D is possibly TRBD1 (5 bases). Trimming took off 5 bases at V and 8 bases at J, with 18 bases between the two ends. Germline V lookup: CDR1 GTSNPN, CDR2 SVGIG (reference sequence). The CDR3 consists of 14 residues.

This rearrangement joins TRBV30 to TRBJ1-5, with 8 bases lining up with TRBD1. This CDR3 contains 13 residues. Germline V gives CDR1 GTSNPN, CDR2 SVGIG (reference sequence). The ends lost 5 bases at V and 2 bases at J; junction bases unmatched: 2. The CDR3 bases are TGTGCCTGGGCACAGGGGGGCAATCAGCCCCAGCATTTT. Translated, it gives CAWAQGGNQPQHF.

This CDR3 is CASSPGQGSYNIQYF. The CDR3 coding sequence is TGTGCCAGCTCACCTGGACAGGGGTCCTATAACATTCAGTACTTC. This chain connects TRBV18 to TRBJ2-4; TRBD1 matches at 9 bases. This CDR3 spans 15 amino acids. CDR1 and CDR2 (germline): KGHSH, LQKENI. Trimming at V came to 3 bases and at J to 7 bases, leaving 7 bases not matched to a gene.

The chain links TRBV20-1 to TRBJ2-5; unclear D gene. V was shortened by 1 base and J by 4 bases, with 4 bases between the two germline ends. Germline CDR1 is DFQATT and CDR2 is SNEGSKA (reference sequence). There are 11 residues in the CDR3. Here the CDR3 DNA reads TGCAGTGCTAGAGGATTAGAGACCCAGTACTTC. As protein: CSARGLETQYF.

The count of this clone is one. The chain uses TRBV6-5 and TRBJ2-7; 9 positions match TRBD1. Germline loops: CDR1 MNHEY, CDR2 SVGAGI. V gave up 4 bases and J gave up 7 bases; unmatched junction bases: 8. This CDR3 spans 14 amino acids. The DNA of the CDR3 is TGTGCCAGCAGTTCCTGGACAGGGGCTGGGGAGCAGTACTTC. Translated: CASSSWTGAGEQYF.

This chain uses TRBV7-2 with TRBJ2-1; 10 bases map to TRBD2. This CDR3 has 16 residues. Germline-derived CDR1 and CDR2 are SGHTA and FQGNSA. V was clipped by 5 bases and J by 2 bases; unmatched bases: 6. The CDR3 DNA follows: TGTGCCAGCAGCCCTACTAGCGGGACCACCTACAATGAGCAGTTCTTC. This sequence encodes CASSPTSGTTYNEQFF.

This rearrangement joins TRBV5-1 to TRBJ2-5; 7 bases match TRBD2. V shed 0 bases, J shed 2 bases, and the junction held 7 bases outside the gene matches. CDR1 SGHRS and CDR2 YFSETQ come from the germline V gene. The CDR3 sequence is 16 residues long. The CDR3 DNA sequence: TGCGCCAGCAGCTTGGGGGAGGGTTGGGAACAAGAGACCCAGTACTTC. Translation: CASSLGEGWEQETQYF.

The chain couples TRBV2 to TRBJ1-2; 7 bases are shared with TRBD1. The ends lost 6 bases at V and 10 bases at J; junction bases unmatched: 17. Germline assignment: CDR1 SNHLY and CDR2 FYNNEI. The CDR3 loop spans 15 amino acids. CDR3 nucleotides: TGTGCCAGCAGCCGCTCTGAGACAGGGTTTGATGACTACACCTTC. It yields the protein CASSRSETGFDDYTF.

The chain employs TRBV5-1 and TRBJ2-1; 8 nucleotides agree with TRBD2. With 4 bases clipped from V and 5 bases from J, the junction kept 11 bases outside the gene matches. CDR1 and CDR2 from the germline V gene are SGHRS and YFSETQ. CDR3 length equals 16 residues. CDR3 bases: TGCGCCAGCAGCCCCCATAGCGGGGTTCCCGACAATGAGCAGTTCTTC. The encoded protein is CASSPHSGVPDNEQFF. Supplemented by reference TRBV5-1 and TRBJ2-1, the full variable domain reads KAGVTQTPRYLIKTRGQQVTLSCSPISGHRSVSWYQQTPGQGLQFLFEYFSETQRNKGNFPGRFSGRQFSNSRSEMNVSTLELGDSALYLCASSPHSGVPDNEQFFGPGTRLTVL.

Here the CDR3 reads CASRLTGITYNEQFF. CDR3 in DNA: TGTGCCAGTCGGTTAACAGGGATAACCTACAATGAGCAGTTCTTC. V and J are TRBV19 and TRBJ2-1; D perhaps matches TRBD1 (6 bases). V was clipped by 8 bases and J by 2 bases, with 16 bases between them. Germline assignment: CDR1 LNHDA and CDR2 SQIVND (reference sequence). CDR3 length: 15 residues.

V and J are TRBV7-6 and TRBJ2-5, with D perhaps assigned TRBD1 or TRBD2 (6 bases each). The CDR3 sequence is 14 residues long. Germline CDR1 and CDR2: SGHVS and FNYEAQ. Trimming left V 1 base short and J 5 bases short, with 11 bases between. CDR3 protein: CASSLGGAGETQYF. The CDR3 coding sequence is TGTGCCAGCAGCTTAGGGGGGGCTGGGGAGACCCAGTACTTC.

The V and J genes are TRBV11-1 and TRBJ1-2, with 7 bases identical to TRBD1. Losses at the gene ends were 5 bases for V and 8 bases for J; bases not matched to a gene: 17. Germline assignment: CDR1 SGHAT and CDR2 FQDESV (reference sequence). The CDR3 runs 16 residues. The DNA of the CDR3 is TGTGCCAGCAGCCCAAACCCGGGACAGCTTCTATGGGGCTACACCTTC. Protein sequence: CASSPNPGQLLWGYTF.

The J gene is TRBJ2-3, the V gene TRBV9; D is ambiguous. Germline CDR1 SGDLS, CDR2 YYNGEE. V dropped 0 bases and J dropped 2 bases, with 7 bases sitting between them. The CDR3 is 14 residues long. CDR3 DNA sequence: TGTGCCAGCAGCGTAGTGGTGGCCACAGATACGCAGTATTTT. Protein: CASSVVVATDTQYF.

This sequence joins TRBV5-4 and TRBJ2-5; 8 nucleotides align to TRBD1. V was clipped by 1 base and J by 5 bases; unmatched bases: 10. Germline CDR1 and CDR2: SGHNT and YYREEE (reference sequence). This CDR3 is 16 amino acids long. CDR3 sequence (DNA): TGTGCCAGCAGCTTGACCTCTGGGACAGGAGGGGAGACCCAGTACTTC. It specifies CASSLTSGTGGETQYF.

This chain joins TRBV7-8 and TRBJ2-6; possible D gene TRBD2, 5 bases. Germline CDR1 SGHVS, CDR2 FQNEAQ. The CDR3 is 18 amino acids. Trimming took off 2 bases at V and 0 bases at J, with 14 bases between the two ends. CDR3 loop: CASSLWRLKGSGANVLTF. The CDR3 DNA sequence: TGTGCCAGCAGCTTATGGAGGCTTAAGGGCTCTGGGGCCAACGTCCTGACTTTC.

The J gene is TRBJ2-7, the V gene TRBV7-8; TRBD1 might be the D (5 bases). V was shortened by 5 bases and J by 4 bases, with 15 bases between the two germline ends. The CDR3 consists of 14 residues. Germline CDR1 SGHVS, CDR2 FQNEAQ. For the CDR3, the DNA is TGTGCCAGCAGCCCCGATTCAGGGATTTACGAGCAGTACTTC. Translating gives CASSPDSGIYEQYF.

The chain employs TRBV2 and TRBJ1-4; 7 nucleotides align to TRBD1. Per germline, CDR1 SNHLY and CDR2 FYNNEI. This CDR3 has 14 residues. V lost 8 bases and J lost 4; bases outside the gene matches: 7. Here the CDR3 DNA reads TGTGCCAGCCAAAAGACAGGGATTAATGAAAAACTGTTTTTT. Its translation is CASQKTGINEKLFF. Full variable domain (outside the CDR3, taken from reference TRBV2 and TRBJ1-4): EPEVTQTPSHQVTQMGQEVILRCVPISNHLYFYWYRQILGQKVEFLVSFYNNEISEKSEIFDDQFSVERPDGSNFTLKIRSTKLEDSAMYFCASQKTGINEKLFFGSGTQLSVL.

This CDR3 is CASSLLAGYEQYF. The CDR3 bases are TGTGCCAGCAGTTTATTGGCAGGGTACGAGCAGTACTTC. The gene calls are TRBV28 and TRBJ2-7, with D perhaps TRBD1 (5 bases). V lost 1 base and J 4 bases, leaving 8 bases between the germline ends. Germline V gene sequence: CDR1 MDHEN, CDR2 SYDVKM. CDR3 length equals 13 residues.